In its sample, the clone carrying this T cell receptor beta chain was seen a few times. Its antigen is still unknown. This sample stems from a study of T-cell reconstitution after alpha-beta-depleted transplantation in children. Unique molecular identifiers tagged the TCRbeta library. MiXCR was run by TCRdb on the PCR reads, yielding one entry per CDR3 protein. The sample records 250,000 to 300,000 distinct CDR3 sequences, less than 9.5% being singletons. This CDR3 spans 16 amino acids. From germline, CDR1 is MRHNA and CDR2 SNTAGT. V was cut by 6 bases and J by 6 bases, with 21 bases left in between. Study-level results: Hyperexpanded clones declined; after one year, newly produced T cells mostly supplied diversity.

Sequenced here: peripheral blood, sampled 360 days after TCRalphabeta/CD19-depleted stem cell transplant. This TCR derives from a female patient between 2 and 15 years old who had a stem cell transplant for Fanconi anemia, so the T cells may come from the graft donor. V gene TRBV6-4 combines with J gene TRBJ1-5; the D gene is possibly TRBD1 (6 bases). CDR3 nucleotide sequence: TGTGCCAGCAGACTAATAATTGGACAGTCCGTTCAGCCCCAGCATTTT. It encodes CASRLIIGQSVQPQHF.